This TCR beta chain emerged from a study of cytomegalovirus exposure and HLA in healthy donors. With V trimmed by 3 bases and J by 0 bases, 5 bases remained unmatched. CDR3 length: 16 residues. CDR1 SGHKS and CDR2 YYEKEE come from the germline V gene (reference sequence). Study-level findings and limits: One variant, a missense change in DCLRE1C, was linked in a later analysis to TCR beta V- and J-gene trimming. A later analysis reportedly found fewer N-insertions in an Asian-associated ancestry cluster than the roughly 670-donor mean.

A multiplex PCR was run with 60 Vbeta primers and 13 Jbeta primers. Profiled with immunoSEQ multiplex PCR; TCRdb holds only in-frame clones, not every one. The data show some 57,000 clones, with about 71% seen just once and less than 20% held by the top ten. This clone has just a few counts. Antigen specificity is unknown. The origin of this receptor is a woman aged 55-70 years in good health and CMV-seropositive. What was sequenced was PBMCs. The chain joins TRBV5-5 to TRBJ2-7; 11 bases agree with TRBD2. As DNA, the CDR3 is TGTGCCAGCAGCTATCTAGCGGGGGGTCTCTCCTACGAGCAGTACTTC. Its protein product is CASSYLAGGLSYEQYF.